The 27 T cell receptor beta chains in this list originate from one sample, sequenced in a study of T cells in narcolepsy. The method was immunoSEQ multiplex PCR; TCRdb's version includes in-frame clones alone and lacks a portion of them. Among tens of thousands of clones listed, roughly 86% were seen once. The sequencing input was memory (CD45RA-) CD4+ T cells from blood. Receptors originate from a human donor in good health.

The V and J genes are TRBV11-2 and TRBJ2-2, with TRBD1 as a possible D gene (6 bases). The CDR3 loop spans 12 amino acids. The ends were cut back, 4 bases at V and 6 bases at J, with 6 bases in the middle. Germline CDR1 and CDR2: SGHAT and FQNNGV. The CDR3 coding sequence is TGTGCCAGCAGCTCAGGGGCCGGGGAGCTGTTTTTT. This translates into CASSSGAGELFF.

The chain joins TRBV6-1 to TRBJ1-1, with D unclear. CDR3 length: 13 residues. Per germline, CDR1 MNHNS and CDR2 SASEGT. The ends were cut back, 0 bases at V and 5 bases at J, with 7 bases in the middle. CDR3 sequence (DNA): TGTGCCAGCAGTGAAGCGCGGGGTACTGAAGCTTTCTTT. Translation: CASSEARGTEAFF.

This chain connects TRBV6-1 to TRBJ2-1, with D perhaps matching TRBD2 (6 bases). Deletions cut 3 bases from V and 7 bases from J, with 19 bases between. Germline-derived CDR1 and CDR2 are MNHNS and SASEGT. This CDR3 comprises 16 residues. Written as DNA, the CDR3 is TGTGCCAGCAGTGAGTTCAACAGCGGGCTTTGGAATGAGCAGTTCTTC. As protein: CASSEFNSGLWNEQFF.

The V gene is TRBV23-1, the J gene TRBJ2-7; 12 bases line up with TRBD1. TRBV23-1 is an ORF, and what it does is uncertain. The CDR3 totals 17 residues. With V trimmed by 1 base and J by 5 bases, 9 bases remained unmatched. CDR3 bases: TGCGCCAGCAGTCAATTAGGCCGGGACAGGGGGCGCGACGAGCAGTACTTC. Translation gives CASSQLGRDRGRDEQYF.

The chain couples TRBV6-1 to TRBJ2-7; 9 bases fit TRBD2. Unmatched junction bases numbered 6, after V lost 0 bases and J lost 3 bases. This CDR3 has 16 amino acids. Germline V gene sequence: CDR1 MNHNS, CDR2 SASEGT. CDR3: CASSEALQLAGYEQYF. CDR3 nucleotide sequence: TGTGCCAGCAGTGAAGCGCTTCAACTAGCGGGCTACGAGCAGTACTTC.

The V gene is TRBV27, the J gene TRBJ2-3; possible D gene TRBD2, 5 bases. This CDR3 comprises 13 residues. Per germline, CDR1 MNHEY and CDR2 SMNVEV (reference sequence). V lost 8 bases, J lost 6 bases, and 15 bases lay in between. The chain's CDR3 is CASGPLRGDTQYF. The DNA for the CDR3 is TGTGCCAGCGGACCCCTCCGCGGGGATACGCAGTATTTT.

The chain couples TRBV4-3 to TRBJ1-4; D may be TRBD1 (5 bases). V lost 1 base, J lost 5 bases, and 11 bases lay in between. CDR3 length: 15 amino acids. Germline lookup yields CDR1 LGHNA and CDR2 YSLEER. CDR3 amino acids: CASSQGQLNNEKLFF. The CDR3 DNA sequence: TGCGCCAGCAGCCAAGGACAGTTGAACAATGAAAAACTGTTTTTT.

CDR3 in amino acids: CASSLGGQGASEQYF. As DNA, the CDR3 is TGTGCCAGCAGTCTTGGGGGACAGGGGGCAAGCGAGCAGTACTTC. This chain links TRBV28 with TRBJ2-7; 12 positions agree with TRBD1. The CDR3 is made up of 15 amino acids. Germline V CDR1 and CDR2: MDHEN, SYDVKM. The ends lost 5 bases at V and 6 bases at J; junction bases unmatched: 8.

The V gene is TRBV7-2, the J gene TRBJ2-7; 7 positions agree with TRBD1. V shed 1 base, J shed 3 bases, and the junction held 6 bases outside the gene matches. The CDR3 extends over 15 amino acids. The germline V gene has CDR1 SGHTA and CDR2 FQGNSA. The CDR3 protein is CASSLEGTARYEQYF. The DNA for the CDR3 is TGTGCCAGCAGCTTAGAAGGGACAGCACGCTACGAGCAGTACTTC.

The genes are TRBV5-1 and TRBJ2-1, with 7 bases that match TRBD1. Looked up from germline, CDR1 is SGHRS and CDR2 is YFSETQ. V lost 7 bases, J lost 7 bases, and 2 bases stayed unmatched. This CDR3 spans 11 amino acids. CDR3 DNA sequence: TGCGCCAGCGCGACAGGGAATGAGCAGTTCTTC. Translation: CASATGNEQFF.

This chain uses TRBV15 with TRBJ2-7; TRBD1 aligns across 10 bases. V shed 5 bases, J shed 12 bases, and the junction held 7 bases outside the gene matches. The germline CDR1 and CDR2 sequences are LNHNV and YYDKDF (reference sequence). The CDR3 is made up of 12 amino acids. CDR3 bases: TGTGCCACCAGCGCTACCGGGACAGGGGCGTACTTC. Amino acids: CATSATGTGAYF.

Points on this clone: Within the sample, other DNA sequences also encode this same CDR3. The rearrangement joins TRBV29-1 to TRBJ1-2, with D perhaps matching TRBD1 (5 bases). Trimming left V 6 bases short and J 7 bases short, with 21 bases between. CDR1 is SQVTM, CDR2 ANQGSEA, per germline. There are 14 residues in the CDR3. The CDR3 region has the DNA TGCAGCGTCGACGCCGGGGCTCGGGGGGGTGGCTACACCTTC. Its translation: CSVDAGARGGGYTF.

The gene calls are TRBV5-3 and TRBJ1-5; D perhaps matches TRBD1 (5 bases). TRBV5-3 is assigned to the ORF class and has an uncertain function. V lost 0 bases to trimming and J lost 0 bases, with 10 bases between them. The CDR3 is made up of 16 amino acids. CDR3 protein: CARSLGAGGSNQPQHF. CDR3 in DNA: TGTGCCAGAAGCTTGGGAGCTGGGGGTAGCAATCAGCCCCAGCATTTT.

This clone was seen just once. The rearrangement links TRBV2 to TRBJ1-5, with unresolved D. CDR1 and CDR2 from the germline V gene are SNHLY and FYNNEI. V gave up 3 bases and J gave up 0 bases, with 9 bases separating them. This CDR3 is built from 15 residues. The CDR3 DNA sequence: TGTGCCAGCAGTGACGTGGGGAATAGCAATCAGCCCCAGCATTTT. It encodes CASSDVGNSNQPQHF.

The CDR3 loop reads CASSLGSTEAFF. The CDR3, as DNA: TGCGCCAGCAGCTTGGGATCCACTGAAGCTTTCTTT. The chain couples TRBV5-1 to TRBJ1-1; D call uncertain. The V end lost 0 bases, the J end lost 4 bases, and 4 bases lay between the germline ends. The CDR3 length is 12 residues. The germline gives CDR1 SGHRS, CDR2 YFSETQ.

V gene TRBV7-9 combines with J gene TRBJ1-6, with D tentatively TRBD1 (6 bases). Germline CDR1 reads SEHNR; CDR2 reads FQNEAQ (reference sequence). With 5 bases removed from V and 9 bases from J, the gap between germline ends came to 14 bases. There are 14 residues in the CDR3. CDR3 sequence: CASSQKTGGSPLHF. CDR3 nucleotides: TGTGCCAGCAGCCAAAAGACAGGAGGTTCACCCCTCCACTTT.

V usage is TRBV5-5 and J usage is TRBJ2-7; D remains unclear. Between the trimmed V and J ends, which lost 3 bases and 3 bases, there was a span of 10 bases. Germline assignment: CDR1 SGHKS and CDR2 YYEKEE (reference sequence). The CDR3 is made up of 13 amino acids. The CDR3, as DNA: TGTGCCAGCAGCTCTCCAGACCTCTACGAGCAGTACTTC. Its protein product is CASSSPDLYEQYF.

The count of this clone is one. The genes are TRBV7-2 and TRBJ1-6; no definite D call. Germline CDR1 and CDR2: SGHTA and FQGNSA. The CDR3 has 16 residues. Trimming removed 3 bases at V and 0 bases at J, with 9 bases between. The CDR3 here is CASSFWGSSYNSPLHF. CDR3 bases: TGTGCCAGCAGCTTCTGGGGTAGCTCCTATAATTCACCCCTCCACTTT.

CDR3 region: CASSSRETPQHF. Here the CDR3 DNA reads TGTGCCAGCAGTTCGAGAGAGACACCCCAGCATTTT. The rearrangement joins TRBV28 to TRBJ1-5, with D hard to call. Germline V gene lookup returns CDR1 MDHEN and CDR2 SYDVKM. The CDR3 totals 12 residues. Trimming left V 4 bases short and J 10 bases short, with 11 bases between.

The chain recombines TRBV2 with TRBJ1-6, with a weak D call TRBD1 (6 bases). CDR3 size: 15 residues. Germline CDR1 and CDR2: SNHLY and FYNNEI. V was shortened by 5 bases and J by 7 bases, with 15 bases between the two germline ends. The CDR3, as DNA: TGTGCCAGCAGTCCCTTGGGGGCGGAAAATTCACCCCTCCACTTT. Translating it yields CASSPLGAENSPLHF.

The rearrangement joins TRBV27 to TRBJ1-1, with TRBD1 as a possible D gene (5 bases). V was trimmed by 2 bases and J by 1 base, leaving 8 bases between them. This CDR3 contains 14 residues. Per the germline V gene, CDR1 is MNHEY and CDR2 is SMNVEV (reference sequence). CDR3 nucleotide sequence: TGTGCCAGCAGTTTAGGGGGGAGGAACACTGAAGCTTTCTTT. Translation gives CASSLGGRNTEAFF.

The gene calls are TRBV7-9 and TRBJ1-4, with D maybe TRBD1 (5 bases). The CDR3 spans 13 residues. Germline values: CDR1 SEHNR, CDR2 FQNEAQ (reference sequence). Trimming removed 1 base at V and 8 bases at J, with 8 bases between. CDR3 sequence: CASSLVRGEKLFF. DNA for the CDR3: TGTGCCAGCAGCTTAGTGAGGGGCGAAAAACTGTTTTTT.

The rearrangement uses TRBV5-5 and TRBJ1-1, with D maybe TRBD1 (5 bases). There are 14 residues in the CDR3. V shed 4 bases and J shed 8 bases, with 18 bases lying between them. CDR1 is SGHKS, CDR2 YYEKEE, per germline (reference sequence). For the CDR3, the DNA is TGTGCCAGCAGCCCCGTTCTCGTGACAGCCGAAGCTTTCTTT. Amino acids: CASSPVLVTAEAFF.

The chain recombines TRBV7-9 with TRBJ2-7, with D perhaps assigned TRBD1 or TRBD2 (6 bases each). The CDR3 is 15 amino acids. V lost 6 bases to trimming and J lost 1 base, with 16 bases between them. Per germline, CDR1 SEHNR and CDR2 FQNEAQ (reference sequence). The CDR3 here is CASSPQGLNSYEQYF. The CDR3 bases are TGTGCCAGCAGTCCACAGGGACTTAATTCCTACGAGCAGTACTTC.

The rearrangement links TRBV7-2 to TRBJ1-2; the D is unclear. V lost 1 base to trimming and J lost 4 bases, with 10 bases between them. CDR1 is SGHTA, CDR2 FQGNSA, per germline. The CDR3 is 14 amino acids. The chain's CDR3 is CASSLGGVSYGYTF. DNA of the CDR3: TGTGCCAGCAGCTTAGGCGGGGTATCCTATGGCTACACCTTC.

A single count supports this clone. CDR3 protein: CASSQDGRGRTGELFF. The CDR3 DNA sequence: TGTGCCAGCAGCCAAGATGGTAGGGGGCGGACCGGGGAGCTGTTTTTT. V gene TRBV14 combines with J gene TRBJ2-2, with 7 bases aligning to TRBD1. The ends lost 0 bases at V and 5 bases at J; junction bases unmatched: 6. The CDR3 covers 16 residues. Germline lookup yields CDR1 SGHDN and CDR2 FVKESK.

This clone came up once. The rearrangement joins TRBV30 to TRBJ2-1, with 8 bases matching TRBD1. Losses at the gene ends were 7 bases for V and 0 bases for J; bases not matched to a gene: 2. The CDR3 is made up of 13 amino acids. CDR1 is GTSNPN, CDR2 SVGIG, per germline (reference sequence). The CDR3 loop reads CAYGQGSYNEQFF. Here the CDR3 DNA reads TGTGCCTACGGACAGGGCTCCTACAATGAGCAGTTCTTC.